This TCR beta chain appears in the sequencing data of a study of CD8+CD57+ T cells in acquired aplastic anemia listed by TCRdb under 2018. For the wider study: A mean of roughly 2.9 ug of DNA, ranging from roughly 0.18 to 30 ug, was extracted from sorted CD4+ and CD8+ cells. CD8+CD57+ expansion was defined as a frequency above the mean frequency observed in healthy subjects. On the study overall, not on this receptor specifically: Patients and healthy controls showed no significant difference in CD8+ Simpson's diversity (P=0.060). Approximately 27 CD8+ CDR3 sequences were found in both patients and controls but appeared to be highly expressed in patients and within the immunodominant clones of the patients.

Expansion of CD8+CD57+ cells had been shown by flow cytometry in the patients chosen for sequencing. All patients had severe acquired aplastic anemia diagnosed by International Study of Aplastic Anemia and Agranulocytosis and Camitta criteria. No patient had received any therapy when blood was sampled. The study deep-sequenced TCR repertoires of sorted CD4+ and CD8+ blood T cells from severe aplastic anemia patients and healthy subjects. Patients were enrolled under clinicaltrials.gov protocols 00001620, 01623167, 00001397, 00071045, 00081523 and 00961064 in the USA. Ficoll-Paque density gradient centrifugation was used to isolate peripheral blood mononuclear cells. Before DNA extraction, CD4+ and CD8+ T cells were sorted with FACS or magnetic beads. The germline V gene encodes CDR1 PRHDT and CDR2 FYEKMQ (reference sequence). The CDR3 contains 14 residues, cysteine and phenylalanine counted. Only the CDR3 DNA stays, 42 bases, in frame from base 1. V and J are truncated by 3 bases and 4 bases respectively, leaving an intervening sequence of 11 bases.

This clonotype was counted many times. Its specific antigen is unknown. No base quality values were provided; no much bigger clone lies one nucleotide off. Genomic DNA served as template for TCR beta VDJ combination and CDR3 sequence profiling. An Illumina HiSeq 2000 was used for TCR repertoire sequencing. The study's processing was this. TRBV/TRBJ rearrangement plots, CDR3 size and DJ length profiles, and Simpson's diversity index were used to evaluate the repertoires. The most abundant DNA sequence in the deep sequencing data was taken as the immunodominant clone. CDR3 amino acid sequences were checked for sharing across subjects and were also compared against the VDJdb database and published repertoires. TCRdb ran its own pipeline on the public reads, namely fastp trimming at Q25 and MiXCR clone calling, and kept in-frame beta chains. Entries are consolidated by CDR3 protein sequence, retaining the most common genes and DNA. The V and J calls, along with clone size, are taken from TCRdb and not from the paper's own processing. The sample contains under 200,000 distinct CDR3 sequences, around 48% of them found a single time. Of the sample, roughly 30% falls within the top ten clones.

This sequence was found in a human donor with aplastic anemia. The V and J segments used are TRBV13 and TRBJ2-3, with no confidently assigned D gene. Sample: sorted CD4+, CD8+, or CD8+CD57+ T cells (not recorded which) from PBMCs. The CDR3 loop reads CASSLPGVPDTQYF. The nucleotides are TGTGCCAGCAGCTTGCCAGGAGTCCCAGATACGCAGTATTTT.